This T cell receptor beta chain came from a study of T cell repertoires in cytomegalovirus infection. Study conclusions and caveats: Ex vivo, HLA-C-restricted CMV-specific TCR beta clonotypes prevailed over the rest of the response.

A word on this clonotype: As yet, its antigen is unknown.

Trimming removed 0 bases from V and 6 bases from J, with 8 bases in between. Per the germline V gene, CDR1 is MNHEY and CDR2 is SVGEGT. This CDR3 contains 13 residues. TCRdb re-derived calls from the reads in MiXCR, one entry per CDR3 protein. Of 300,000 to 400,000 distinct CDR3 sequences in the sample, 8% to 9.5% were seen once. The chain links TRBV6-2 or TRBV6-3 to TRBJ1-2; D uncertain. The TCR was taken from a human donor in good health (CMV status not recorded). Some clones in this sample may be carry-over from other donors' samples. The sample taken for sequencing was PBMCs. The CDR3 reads CASSYSLRDGYTF. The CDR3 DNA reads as TGTGCCAGCAGTTACTCATTAAGGGATGGCTACACCTTC.